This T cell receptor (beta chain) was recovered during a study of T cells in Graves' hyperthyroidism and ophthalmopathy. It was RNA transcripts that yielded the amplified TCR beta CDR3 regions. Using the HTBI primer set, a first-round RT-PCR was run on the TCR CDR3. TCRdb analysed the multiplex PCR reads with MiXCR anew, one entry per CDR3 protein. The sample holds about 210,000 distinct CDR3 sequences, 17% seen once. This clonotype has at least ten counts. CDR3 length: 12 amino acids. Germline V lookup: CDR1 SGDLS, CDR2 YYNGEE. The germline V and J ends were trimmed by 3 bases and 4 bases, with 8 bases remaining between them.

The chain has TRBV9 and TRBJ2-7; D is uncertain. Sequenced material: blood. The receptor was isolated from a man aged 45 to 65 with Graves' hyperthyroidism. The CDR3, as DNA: TGTGCCAGCAGCGCCGACGGATACGAGCAGTACTTC. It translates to CASSADGYEQYF.